These 5 T cell receptor beta chains originate from one sample sequenced in a study of T cell responses to AZD1222 COVID-19 vaccine. TCRdb's table, derived via immunoSEQ multiplex PCR, lists solely in-frame clones and lacks some. The sample includes roughly 120,000 clones, 80% to 85% of them seen just once. Specimen: peripheral blood, collected on day 0 of AZD1222 vaccination. The source is an adult in good health.

This clone has only a few counts. The chain recombines TRBV20-1 with TRBJ1-2, with D possibly TRBD1 on 6 matching bases. The CDR3 consists of 13 residues. Germline assignment: CDR1 DFQATT and CDR2 SNEGSKA (reference sequence). Trimming pared 3 bases from V and 6 bases from J, leaving 14 bases between. The CDR3 region has the DNA TGCAGTGCTAGTCCTACAGGGAGCGATGGCTACACCTTC. This codes for CSASPTGSDGYTF.

The chain combines TRBV9 with TRBJ2-3; 10 bases are a match to TRBD2. V lost 0 bases to trimming and J lost 5 bases; unmatched junction nucleotides: 6. The germline V gene encodes CDR1 SGDLS and CDR2 YYNGEE. The CDR3 is made up of 16 amino acids. CDR3 region: CASSVGSGRQGDTQYF. The CDR3 DNA reads TGTGCCAGCAGCGTAGGTAGCGGGAGGCAAGGAGATACGCAGTATTTT. The full variable domain, in which reference TRBV9 and TRBJ2-3 provide the parts outside the CDR3, is DSGVTQTPKHLITATGQRVTLRCSPRSGDLSVYWYQQSLDQGLQFLIQYYNGEERAKGNILERFSAQQFPDLHSELNLSSLELGDSALYFCASSVGSGRQGDTQYFGPGTRLTVL.

This chain joins TRBV7-9 and TRBJ2-1, with 12 bases matching TRBD2. Germline V gives CDR1 SEHNR, CDR2 FQNEAQ (reference sequence). The CDR3 length is 15 residues. The J segment lost 6 bases and the V segment lost 5 bases, leaving 5 bases of the junction unmatched. The CDR3 DNA follows: TGTGCCAGCAGCCCTAGCGGGGGGGAAAGCAATGAGCAGTTCTTC. Protein: CASSPSGGESNEQFF.

The chain has TRBV14 and TRBJ1-2; 9 positions match TRBD1. From germline, CDR1 is SGHDN and CDR2 FVKESK. Germline trimming cut 0 bases from V and 4 bases from J; bases unmatched to any gene: 6. The CDR3 runs 16 residues. The CDR3, as DNA: TGTGCCAGCAGCCAAGATCTACGGACAGGGGCCTATGGCTACACCTTC. It encodes CASSQDLRTGAYGYTF.

The chain is built from TRBV6-5 and TRBJ2-1; D ambiguous. Germline-derived CDR1 and CDR2 are MNHEY and SVGAGI. Trimming shortened V by 5 bases and J by 7 bases, and 15 bases separated the two germline ends. This CDR3 comprises 14 residues. In DNA, the CDR3 is TGTGCCAGCAGTCGACAAAAGTTGTGGAATGAGCAGTTCTTC. Protein sequence: CASSRQKLWNEQFF.